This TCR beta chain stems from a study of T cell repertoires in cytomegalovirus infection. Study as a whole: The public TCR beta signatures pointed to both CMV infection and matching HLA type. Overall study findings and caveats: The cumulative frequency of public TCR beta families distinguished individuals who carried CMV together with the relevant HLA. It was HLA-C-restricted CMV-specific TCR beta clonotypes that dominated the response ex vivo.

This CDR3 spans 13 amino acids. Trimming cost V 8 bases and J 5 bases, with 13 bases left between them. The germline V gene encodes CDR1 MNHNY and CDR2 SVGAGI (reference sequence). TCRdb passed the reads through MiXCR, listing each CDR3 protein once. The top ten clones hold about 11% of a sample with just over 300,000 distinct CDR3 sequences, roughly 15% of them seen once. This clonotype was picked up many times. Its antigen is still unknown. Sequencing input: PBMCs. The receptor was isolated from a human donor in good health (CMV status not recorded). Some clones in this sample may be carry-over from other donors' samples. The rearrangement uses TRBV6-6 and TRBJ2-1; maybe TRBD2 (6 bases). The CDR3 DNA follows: TGTGCCAGCCGCGGGGAAGATAACAATGAGCAGTTCTTC. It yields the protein CASRGEDNNEQFF.